The TCR beta chain under discussion was sequenced for a study of shared T cell receptors in the human thymus. The CDR3 contains 17 residues. Germline lookup yields CDR1 SGHDN and CDR2 FVKESK. The V gene end was trimmed by 0 bases and the J gene end by 5 bases; junction bases not matched to a gene: 6. Some clones are missing from TCRdb's copy, which holds only in-frame ones; the method was immunoSEQ multiplex PCR. The profile shows 640,000 or so clones, approximately 89% of them singletons. The sample was also linked to a second study, of human thymus T cells. From that report: What related research reported was that thymic repertoires overlapped highly among unrelated individuals.

What was sequenced was thymocytes. The V and J genes are TRBV14 and TRBJ2-3; 12 bases fit TRBD2. The receptor comes from a boy under two years old with a congenital heart defect. CDR3: CASSQDRTSGILDTQYF. The CDR3 nucleotides read TGTGCCAGCAGCCAAGATCGGACTAGCGGGATTTTAGATACGCAGTATTTT.